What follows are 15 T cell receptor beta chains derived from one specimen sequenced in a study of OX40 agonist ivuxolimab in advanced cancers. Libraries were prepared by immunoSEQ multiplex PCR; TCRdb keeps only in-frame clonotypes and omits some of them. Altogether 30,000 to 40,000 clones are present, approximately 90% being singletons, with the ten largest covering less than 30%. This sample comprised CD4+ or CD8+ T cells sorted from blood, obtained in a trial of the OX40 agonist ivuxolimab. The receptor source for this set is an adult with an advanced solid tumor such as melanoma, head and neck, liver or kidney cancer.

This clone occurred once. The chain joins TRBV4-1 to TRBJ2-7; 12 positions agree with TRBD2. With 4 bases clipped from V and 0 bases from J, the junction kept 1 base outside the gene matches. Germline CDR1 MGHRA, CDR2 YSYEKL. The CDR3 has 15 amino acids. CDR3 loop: CASSPGLAGSYEQYF. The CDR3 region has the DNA TGCGCCAGCAGCCCGGGACTAGCGGGCTCCTACGAGCAGTACTTC.

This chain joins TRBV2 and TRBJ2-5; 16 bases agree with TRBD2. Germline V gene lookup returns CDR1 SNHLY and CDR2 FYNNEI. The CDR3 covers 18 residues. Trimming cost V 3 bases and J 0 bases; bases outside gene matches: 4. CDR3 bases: TGTGCCAGCAGTGAGGGACTAGCGGGAGGGGGGTACCAAGAGACCCAGTACTTC. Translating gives CASSEGLAGGGYQETQYF.

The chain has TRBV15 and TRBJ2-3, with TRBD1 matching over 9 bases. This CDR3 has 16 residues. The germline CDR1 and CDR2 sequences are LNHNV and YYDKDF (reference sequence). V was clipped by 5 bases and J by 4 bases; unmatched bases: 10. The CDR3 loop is CATSPAADRGSDTQYF. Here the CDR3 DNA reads TGTGCCACCAGCCCCGCCGCGGACAGGGGTTCAGATACGCAGTATTTT.

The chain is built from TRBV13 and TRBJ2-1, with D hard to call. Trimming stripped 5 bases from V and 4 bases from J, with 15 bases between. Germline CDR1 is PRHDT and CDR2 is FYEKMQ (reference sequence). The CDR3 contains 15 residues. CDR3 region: CASSLTGVGYNEQFF. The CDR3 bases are TGTGCCAGCAGCCTGACTGGGGTCGGGTACAATGAGCAGTTCTTC.

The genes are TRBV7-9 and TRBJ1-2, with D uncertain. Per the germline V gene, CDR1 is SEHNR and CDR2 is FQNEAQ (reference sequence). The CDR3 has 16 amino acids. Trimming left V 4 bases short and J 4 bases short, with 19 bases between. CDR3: CASSSTPEWVAYGYTF. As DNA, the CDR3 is TGTGCCAGCAGCTCTACCCCGGAATGGGTTGCCTATGGCTACACCTTC.

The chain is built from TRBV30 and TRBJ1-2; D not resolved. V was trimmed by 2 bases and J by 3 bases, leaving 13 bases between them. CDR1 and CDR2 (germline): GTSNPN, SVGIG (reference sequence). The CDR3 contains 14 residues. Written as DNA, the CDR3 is TGTGCCTGGAGTCTGCCGGCAGCCTACTATGGCTACACCTTC. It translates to CAWSLPAAYYGYTF.

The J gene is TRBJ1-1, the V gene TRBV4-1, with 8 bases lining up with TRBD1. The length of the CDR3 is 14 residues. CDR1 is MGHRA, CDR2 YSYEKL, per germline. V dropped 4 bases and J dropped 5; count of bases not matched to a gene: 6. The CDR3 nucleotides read TGCGCCAGCAGCCCGGACAGGGCTGGGACTGAAGCTTTCTTT. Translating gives CASSPDRAGTEAFF.

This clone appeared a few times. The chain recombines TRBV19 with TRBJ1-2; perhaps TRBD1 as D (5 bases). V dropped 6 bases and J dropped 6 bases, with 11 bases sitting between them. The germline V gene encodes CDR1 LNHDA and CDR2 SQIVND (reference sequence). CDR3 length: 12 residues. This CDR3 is CASRSGANGYTF. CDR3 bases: TGTGCCAGTAGGTCCGGGGCGAATGGCTACACCTTC.

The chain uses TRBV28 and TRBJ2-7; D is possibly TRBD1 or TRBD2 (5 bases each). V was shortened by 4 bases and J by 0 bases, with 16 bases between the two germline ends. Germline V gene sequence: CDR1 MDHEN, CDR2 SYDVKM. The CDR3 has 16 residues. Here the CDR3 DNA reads TGTGCCAGCAGTTCGGCCCCGGGACGATACTCCTACGAGCAGTACTTC. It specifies CASSSAPGRYSYEQYF.

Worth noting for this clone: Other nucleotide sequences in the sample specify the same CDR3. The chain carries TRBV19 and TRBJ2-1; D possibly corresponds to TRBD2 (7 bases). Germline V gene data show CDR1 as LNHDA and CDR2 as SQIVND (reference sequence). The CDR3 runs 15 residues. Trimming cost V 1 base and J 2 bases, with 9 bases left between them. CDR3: CASSIGGGPYNEQFF. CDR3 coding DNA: TGTGCCAGTAGTATAGGGGGGGGCCCCTACAATGAGCAGTTCTTC.

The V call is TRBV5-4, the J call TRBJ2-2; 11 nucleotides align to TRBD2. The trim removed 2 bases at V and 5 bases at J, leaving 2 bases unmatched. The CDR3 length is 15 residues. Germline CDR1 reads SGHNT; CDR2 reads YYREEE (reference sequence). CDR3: CASSFGTSGTGELFF. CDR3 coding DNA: TGTGCCAGCAGCTTCGGGACTAGCGGTACCGGGGAGCTGTTTTTT.

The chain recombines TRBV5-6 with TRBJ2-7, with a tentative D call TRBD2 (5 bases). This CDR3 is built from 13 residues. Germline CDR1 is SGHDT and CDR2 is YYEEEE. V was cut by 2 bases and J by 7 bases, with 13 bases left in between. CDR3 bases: TGTGCCAGCAGCTTCGGGTTACCGGGGGAGCAGTACTTC. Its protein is CASSFGLPGEQYF.

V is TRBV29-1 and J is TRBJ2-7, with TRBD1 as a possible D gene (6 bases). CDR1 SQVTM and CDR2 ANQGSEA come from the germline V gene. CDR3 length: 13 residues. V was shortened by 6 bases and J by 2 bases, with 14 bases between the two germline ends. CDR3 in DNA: TGCAGCGTGACACCGGGACATCCCTACGAGCAGTACTTC. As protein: CSVTPGHPYEQYF.

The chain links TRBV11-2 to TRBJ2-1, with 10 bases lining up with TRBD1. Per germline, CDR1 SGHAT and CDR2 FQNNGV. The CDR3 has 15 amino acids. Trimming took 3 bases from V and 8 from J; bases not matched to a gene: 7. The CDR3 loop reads CASSFGTGVFDEQFF. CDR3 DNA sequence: TGTGCCAGCAGCTTCGGGACAGGGGTTTTCGATGAGCAGTTCTTC.

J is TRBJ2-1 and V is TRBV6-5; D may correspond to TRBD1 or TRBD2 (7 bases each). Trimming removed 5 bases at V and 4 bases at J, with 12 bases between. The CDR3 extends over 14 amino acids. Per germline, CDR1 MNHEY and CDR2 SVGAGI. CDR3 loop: CASSPGGDYNEQFF. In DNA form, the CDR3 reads TGTGCCAGCAGTCCAGGGGGGGATTACAATGAGCAGTTCTTC.